This T cell receptor beta chain was sequenced during a study of memory CD4+ T cells and cytomegalovirus serostatus. About the research overall: Healthy Belgian adult donors included several CMV-positive and 24 CMV-negative people.

How the authors handled the data: Out-of-frame sequences were removed, leaving roughly 2,200,000 distinct TCRbeta sequences. This table comes from immunoSEQ multiplex PCR, and its TCRdb copy is limited to in-frame clones, with some not included. That table supplies the V and J calls and clone size; D and trimming were determined from the DNA. The sample yields some 57,000 clones, around 85% seen once. The V gene's germline CDR1 is MNHEY and CDR2 SVGAGI. Deletions cut 6 bases from V and 7 bases from J, with 21 bases between. The CDR3 has 15 residues. Single viable CD3+CD4+CD8-CD45RO+ cells were sorted as the memory CD4+ T cells.

This sequence originates from an adult in good health and CMV-seronegative. The material sequenced was memory CD4+ T cells from blood. The V call is TRBV6-5, the J call TRBJ1-2; D is possibly TRBD1 (5 bases). CDR3 DNA: TGTGCCAGCAGCACAGGACACGGAGGGTTCTCTGGCTACACCTTC. Protein: CASSTGHGGFSGYTF.